The 30 T cell receptor beta chains reported below all come from one sample, sequenced in a study of blood T cells in healthy people across ages. Alongside a J-beta primer mix, a sample-barcoded 5' primer served in a second PCR lasting roughly 7 to 12 cycles. TCRdb recomputed calls from the 5' RACE reads with MiXCR, one row per CDR3 protein. The table records 920,000 or so distinct CDR3 sequences, 40% to 50% of them present only once. Sample: blood. The source of these receptors is a woman aged 60-75 years in good health.

This chain uses TRBV5-6 with TRBJ1-5; TRBD1 is a possible D gene (5 bases). Trimming cost V 3 bases and J 7 bases, with 20 bases left between them. Germline V gene sequence: CDR1 SGHDT, CDR2 YYEEEE. CDR3 length: 16 amino acids. Here the CDR3 DNA reads TGTGCCAGCAGCTCAACACAGAGATGGGACCTCCAGCCCCAGCATTTT. Its translation is CASSSTQRWDLQPQHF.

This rearrangement joins TRBV6-5 to TRBJ2-5; the D call may be TRBD1 or TRBD2 (5 bases each). CDR1 is MNHEY, CDR2 SVGAGI, per germline. This CDR3 has 14 residues. Between the trimmed V and J ends, which lost 6 bases and 7 bases, there was a span of 18 bases. The CDR3 nucleotides read TGTGCCAGCAGCTCCGACAGAACTCGGGGGACCCAGTACTTC. Encoded protein: CASSSDRTRGTQYF.

This clonotype was observed a single time. The V call is TRBV11-2, the J call TRBJ2-3, with 8 bases aligning to TRBD2. V lost 3 bases and J lost 7; bases outside the gene matches: 15. The CDR3 extends over 17 amino acids. From germline, CDR1 is SGHAT and CDR2 FQNNGV. The CDR3 DNA follows: TGTGCCAGCAGCTTGTGGGGACCGAGCGGGAGAGGGCATACGCAGTATTTT. Translation gives CASSLWGPSGRGHTQYF. Combining the CDR3 with reference TRBV11-2 and TRBJ2-3 gives the whole variable domain EAGVAQSPRYKIIEKRQSVAFWCNPISGHATLYWYQQILGQGPKLLIQFQNNGVVDDSQLPKDRFSAERLKGVDSTLKIQPAKLEDSAVYLCASSLWGPSGRGHTQYFGPGTRLTVL.

The gene calls are TRBV6-1 and TRBJ2-7, with D possibly being TRBD2 (6 bases). The CDR3 spans 14 residues. V lost 1 base and J lost 6, with 13 bases in between. Germline assignment: CDR1 MNHNS and CDR2 SASEGT. This chain's CDR3 is CASSEVGLRGEQYF. As DNA, the CDR3 is TGTGCCAGCAGTGAAGTAGGACTAAGAGGCGAGCAGTACTTC.

The chain has TRBV11-2 and TRBJ2-3, with D tentatively TRBD1 (5 bases). The germline V gene encodes CDR1 SGHAT and CDR2 FQNNGV. This CDR3 is built from 15 residues. V was trimmed by 0 bases and J by 0 bases, leaving 7 bases between them. The CDR3 sequence is CASSLDQGSTDTQYF. CDR3 coding DNA: TGTGCCAGCAGCTTAGATCAGGGCAGCACAGATACGCAGTATTTT. Looking up the rest from reference TRBV11-2 and TRBJ2-3 gives the full variable domain: EAGVAQSPRYKIIEKRQSVAFWCNPISGHATLYWYQQILGQGPKLLIQFQNNGVVDDSQLPKDRFSAERLKGVDSTLKIQPAKLEDSAVYLCASSLDQGSTDTQYFGPGTRLTVL.

This clonotype was seen more than once but under ten times. The rearrangement links TRBV6-1 to TRBJ2-7, with TRBD2 identical over 12 bases. The CDR3 runs 18 residues. In germline, CDR1 is MNHNS, CDR2 SASEGT. The J segment lost 3 bases and the V segment lost 6 bases, leaving 15 bases of the junction unmatched. The CDR3: CASSLTTPTSGSHYEQYF. The CDR3 bases are TGTGCCAGCAGCCTAACTACTCCGACTAGCGGGAGCCACTACGAGCAGTACTTC.

CDR3 DNA sequence: TGCGCCAGCAGCTTAGCGGGAGTGGTAGATACGCAGTATTTT. Translating gives CASSLAGVVDTQYF. This chain connects TRBV5-1 to TRBJ2-3; 8 nucleotides align to TRBD2. CDR3 length: 14 residues. Trimming removed 2 bases from V and 5 bases from J; junction bases left unmatched: 4. Germline lookup yields CDR1 SGHRS and CDR2 YFSETQ.

V is TRBV18 and J is TRBJ2-1; D is tentatively TRBD1 or TRBD2 (5 bases each). Germline V gene data show CDR1 as KGHSH and CDR2 as LQKENI. The V gene lost 8 bases and the J gene lost 6 bases, with 17 bases spanning the gap. The CDR3 spans 14 residues. The CDR3 protein is CASQPGREFNEQFF. CDR3 in DNA: TGTGCCAGCCAACCGGGACGAGAGTTCAATGAGCAGTTCTTC.

CDR3 DNA: TGCGCCAGCAGCCAAGCGGGAGACGCTTACAATGAGCAGTTCTTC. Protein sequence: CASSQAGDAYNEQFF. The chain joins TRBV4-1 to TRBJ2-1; TRBD2 might be the D (6 bases). The CDR3 covers 15 residues. Trimming took off 1 base at V and 4 bases at J, with 11 bases between the two ends. Germline CDR1 reads MGHRA; CDR2 reads YSYEKL.

This chain connects TRBV12-3 or TRBV12-4 to TRBJ2-5; D gene uncertain. The CDR3 consists of 13 residues. V was clipped by 5 bases and J by 1 base, with 8 bases between them. In nucleotides, the CDR3 is TGTGCCAGCAGTGGGGTGACCCAAGAGACCCAGTACTTC. It yields the protein CASSGVTQETQYF.

J is TRBJ2-7 and V is TRBV15; perhaps TRBD1 as D (5 bases). The CDR3 is 14 amino acids. V was shortened by 1 base and J by 5 bases, with 12 bases between the two germline ends. In germline, CDR1 is LNHNV, CDR2 YYDKDF (reference sequence). The CDR3 sequence is CATSRASGSDEQYF. The CDR3 region has the DNA TGTGCCACCAGCAGAGCCTCAGGGTCCGACGAGCAGTACTTC. Variable domain in full (rest from reference TRBV15 and TRBJ2-7): DAMVIQNPRYQVTQFGKPVTLSCSQTLNHNVMYWYQQKSSQAPKLLFHYYDKDFNNEADTPDNFQSRRPNTSFCFLDIRSPGLGDTAMYLCATSRASGSDEQYFGPGTRLTVT.

This clonotype appeared a few times. The chain recombines TRBV2 with TRBJ2-7, with D perhaps matching TRBD1 (5 bases). CDR1 SNHLY and CDR2 FYNNEI come from the germline V gene. This CDR3 contains 13 residues. V lost 6 bases, J lost 1 base, and 10 bases lay in between. The CDR3 coding sequence is TGTGCCAGCAGACCGACAGTTTCCTACGAGCAGTACTTC. This sequence encodes CASRPTVSYEQYF.

V gene TRBV24-1 combines with J gene TRBJ2-3; 7 bases line up with TRBD2. The junction had 12 bases not matched to a gene; V was cut back by 6 bases and J by 4 bases. This CDR3 is built from 16 residues. CDR1 is KGHDR, CDR2 SFDVKD, per germline. The CDR3 nucleotides are TGTGCCACCAGTAAAGGGAGGGGATCGTTGGCAGATACGCAGTATTTT. The encoded protein is CATSKGRGSLADTQYF.

There are a few counts of this clonotype. The V call is TRBV7-2, the J call TRBJ2-1; TRBD1 might be the D (7 bases). CDR1 is SGHTA and CDR2 is FQGNSA in the germline V gene. Trimming left V 5 bases short and J 10 bases short, with 18 bases between. The CDR3 is 14 amino acids. The DNA for the CDR3 is TGTGCCAGCAGCCAGGGGGTGGGGGGAATCGAGCAGTTCTTC. Translated: CASSQGVGGIEQFF.

This clonotype was seen only once. The genes are TRBV5-1 and TRBJ1-2; D perhaps matches TRBD1 (5 bases). The CDR3 sequence is 14 residues long. Trimming shortened V by 0 bases and J by 7 bases, and 13 bases separated the two germline ends. CDR1 is SGHRS, CDR2 YFSETQ, per germline. CDR3 in DNA: TGCGCCAGCAGCTTGGGGGGTAGGGGCTCTGGCTACACCTTC. It codes for CASSLGGRGSGYTF.

The table lists this clonotype with a few counts. V and J are TRBV4-2 and TRBJ1-6, with D uncertain. This CDR3 contains 16 residues. Germline CDR1 reads LGHNA; CDR2 reads YNFKEQ. The V end lost 2 bases, the J end lost 0 bases, and 8 bases lay between the germline ends. In nucleotides, the CDR3 is TGTGCCAGCAGCCAAAAGGGTAGCTCCTATAATTCACCCCTCCACTTT. This translates into CASSQKGSSYNSPLHF.

The V gene is TRBV11-2, the J gene TRBJ2-5; the D is unclear. V gave up 1 base and J gave up 5 bases, with 14 bases separating them. Germline V gives CDR1 SGHAT, CDR2 FQNNGV. The CDR3 is 15 residues long. The CDR3 region is CASSLGVGQSETQYF. CDR3 bases: TGTGCCAGCAGCTTAGGGGTAGGCCAGAGCGAGACCCAGTACTTC.

The chain recombines TRBV24-1 with TRBJ2-1; D is unclear. Looked up from germline, CDR1 is KGHDR and CDR2 is SFDVKD. This CDR3 is built from 12 residues. The germline V and J ends were trimmed by 1 base and 13 bases, with 10 bases remaining between them. The chain's CDR3 is CATSDFKSAQFF. The CDR3 DNA follows: TGTGCCACCAGTGATTTTAAGTCAGCTCAGTTCTTC.

J is TRBJ1-1 and V is TRBV14, with 11 positions matching TRBD1. J lost 4 bases, V lost 4 bases, and 8 bases had no gene match. This CDR3 comprises 16 residues. Germline V gene sequence: CDR1 SGHDN, CDR2 FVKESK. The DNA for the CDR3 is TGTGCCAGCAGCCTCCGGACAGGGGGCTGGGGCACTGAAGCTTTCTTT. This codes for CASSLRTGGWGTEAFF.

The V and J genes are TRBV5-1 and TRBJ2-7; 7 bases agree with TRBD1. CDR3 length: 15 amino acids. J lost 4 bases, V lost 0 bases, and 7 bases had no gene match. Germline V gene data show CDR1 as SGHRS and CDR2 as YFSETQ. The chain's CDR3 is CASSLETGTAYEQYF. Written as DNA, the CDR3 is TGCGCCAGCAGCTTGGAAACCGGGACAGCTTACGAGCAGTACTTC. Based on the CDR3 plus reference TRBV5-1 and TRBJ2-7, the full variable domain is KAGVTQTPRYLIKTRGQQVTLSCSPISGHRSVSWYQQTPGQGLQFLFEYFSETQRNKGNFPGRFSGRQFSNSRSEMNVSTLELGDSALYLCASSLETGTAYEQYFGPGTRLTVT.

This clonotype came up once. The V gene is TRBV5-6, the J gene TRBJ2-5; D ambiguous. Germline values: CDR1 SGHDT, CDR2 YYEEEE. The CDR3 loop spans 13 amino acids. Deletions cut 0 bases from V and 5 bases from J, with 8 bases between. The CDR3 is CASSLVSGETQYF. The CDR3 nucleotides read TGTGCCAGCAGCTTGGTCTCCGGGGAGACCCAGTACTTC.

This chain uses TRBV20-1 with TRBJ2-3; D is unresolved. This CDR3 comprises 15 residues. The V gene lost 3 bases and the J gene lost 0 bases, with 13 bases spanning the gap. Germline CDR1 DFQATT, CDR2 SNEGSKA (reference sequence). This CDR3 reads CSARRSDISTDTQYF. CDR3 DNA: TGCAGTGCTAGGCGCAGTGACATAAGCACAGATACGCAGTATTTT.

The chain uses TRBV20-1 and TRBJ1-1; 10 bases agree with TRBD1. J was trimmed by 7 bases and V by 5 bases; bases with no gene match: 7. This CDR3 spans 13 amino acids. Germline CDR1 reads DFQATT; CDR2 reads SNEGSKA (reference sequence). The CDR3 coding sequence is TGCAGTGCTCCGGGACAGGGGAGTTATGAAGCTTTCTTT. Translated, it gives CSAPGQGSYEAFF.

The CDR3 nucleotides are TGTGCCAGCAGACCGGGACCGTCCTACAATGAGCAGTTCTTC. This gives the protein CASRPGPSYNEQFF. The gene calls are TRBV6-2 or TRBV6-3 and TRBJ2-1; D could derive from TRBD1 or TRBD2 (5 bases each). Trimming took 6 bases from V and 1 from J, leaving 10 bases between them. This CDR3 region has 14 residues. Looked up from germline, CDR1 is MNHEY and CDR2 is SVGEGT.

The chain combines TRBV12-3 or TRBV12-4 with TRBJ2-7; D unclear. Trimming removed 8 bases at V and 6 bases at J, with 14 bases between. The CDR3 sequence is 12 residues long. Here the CDR3 reads CASSSRVPEQYF. Written as DNA, the CDR3 is TGTGCCAGCTCGAGCCGGGTCCCCGAGCAGTACTTC.

V gene TRBV11-1 combines with J gene TRBJ2-4; D remains ambiguous. CDR1 SGHAT and CDR2 FQDESV come from the germline V gene (reference sequence). With 1 base removed from V and 2 bases from J, the gap between germline ends came to 9 bases. The CDR3 is 15 amino acids. This CDR3 is CASSLDGLSKNIQYF. The CDR3 region has the DNA TGTGCCAGCAGCTTAGACGGATTATCCAAAAACATTCAGTACTTC.

The genes are TRBV20-1 and TRBJ2-1; the match to TRBD2 covers 11 bases. This CDR3 region has 15 residues. Unmatched junction bases numbered 9, after V lost 3 bases and J lost 8 bases. CDR1 is DFQATT, CDR2 SNEGSKA, per germline (reference sequence). CDR3 DNA sequence: TGCAGTGCTAGCGCTAGCGGGAGGACCGGGGATGAGCAGTTCTTC. It specifies CSASASGRTGDEQFF.

This clonotype was detected only a few times. The chain uses TRBV25-1 and TRBJ2-1, with D uncertain. Germline V gives CDR1 MGHDK, CDR2 SYGVNS. This CDR3 region has 14 residues. The V end was cut by 2 bases, the J end by 3 bases, with 8 bases between. This chain's CDR3 is CASSEDWGYNEQFF. In DNA form, the CDR3 reads TGTGCCAGCAGTGAAGATTGGGGCTACAATGAGCAGTTCTTC.

This clonotype has more than one count but fewer than ten. The DNA of the CDR3 is TGTGCCAGCAGTTTGTCTAGCGGGAGCCCCGAGCAGTACTTC. It encodes CASSLSSGSPEQYF. This chain uses TRBV27 with TRBJ2-7; 10 bases agree with TRBD2. With 3 bases clipped from V and 6 bases from J, the junction kept 5 bases outside the gene matches. The germline gives CDR1 MNHEY, CDR2 SMNVEV (reference sequence). There are 14 residues in the CDR3.

This clonotype was observed a handful of times. The chain has TRBV7-8 and TRBJ2-3; 10 bases map to TRBD2. J lost 0 bases, V lost 7 bases, and 16 bases had no gene match. The CDR3 totals 19 residues. The germline V gene has CDR1 SGHVS and CDR2 FQNEAQ. The CDR3, as DNA: TGTGCCAGCACGAATAGGGGTAGCGGGAGGCCTGGGAGCACAGATACGCAGTATTTT. Translated, it gives CASTNRGSGRPGSTDTQYF. Full variable domain (remainder filled in from reference TRBV7-8 and TRBJ2-3): GAGVSQSPRYKVAKRGQDVALRCDPISGHVSLFWYQQALGQGPEFLTYFQNEAQLDKSGLPSDRFFAERPEGSVSTLKIQRTQQEDSAVYLCASTNRGSGRPGSTDTQYFGPGTRLTVL.